This entry features one TCR beta chain sequence. Its antigen is unknown. This sample is drawn from a study of shared clonotypes between healthy human individuals. Study-level findings and limits: Depth of sequencing was expected to influence donor clonotype sharing.

CDR3 size: 15 residues. The germline gives CDR1 SGHTA, CDR2 FQGNSA. V lost 5 bases and J 3 bases, leaving 13 bases between the germline ends. Data came from immunoSEQ multiplex PCR; TCRdb stores just in-frame clones and leaves some out. The sample lists around 500,000 clones, about 76% occurring once. The sample taken for sequencing was PBMCs. This sequence originates from a woman in her thirties or forties in good health. Some clones in this sample may be carry-over from other donors' samples. The chain is built from TRBV7-2 and TRBJ2-2; D may be TRBD1 or TRBD2 (5 bases each). This CDR3 is CASSRDPGDTGELFF. In DNA, the CDR3 is TGTGCCAGCAGCCGGGACCCTGGGGACACCGGGGAGCTGTTTTTT.